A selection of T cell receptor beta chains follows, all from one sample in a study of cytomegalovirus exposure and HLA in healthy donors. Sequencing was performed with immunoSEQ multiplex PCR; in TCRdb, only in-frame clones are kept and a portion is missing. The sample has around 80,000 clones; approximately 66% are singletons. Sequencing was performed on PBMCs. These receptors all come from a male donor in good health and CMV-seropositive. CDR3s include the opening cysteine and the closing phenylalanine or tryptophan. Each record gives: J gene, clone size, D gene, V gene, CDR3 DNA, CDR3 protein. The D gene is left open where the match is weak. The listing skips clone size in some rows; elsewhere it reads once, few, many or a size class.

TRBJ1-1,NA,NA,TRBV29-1,TGCAGCGTTGGGGAGATTGGCACTGAAGCTTTCTTT,CSVGEIGTEAFF
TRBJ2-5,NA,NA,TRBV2,TGTGCCAGCAGTGAAAGGGTATTAGGAGGGGGGGCCCTAGGGACCCAGTACTTC,CASSERVLGGGALGTQYF
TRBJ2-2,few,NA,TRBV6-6,TGTGCCAGCGGCCATAGGGGCGGGGAGCTGTTTTTT,CASGHRGGELFF
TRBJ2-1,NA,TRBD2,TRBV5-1,TGCGCCAGCAGCTGGACTAGCGGCAACAATGAGCAGTTCTTC,CASSWTSGNNEQFF
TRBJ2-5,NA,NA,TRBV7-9,TGTGCCAGCCTGAGCCCGCAGGGGGGAGAGACCCAGTACTTC,CASLSPQGGETQYF
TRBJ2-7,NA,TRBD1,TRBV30,TGTGCCTGGAGTACGGGGACAGGGGCCCACGAGCAGTACTTC,CAWSTGTGAHEQYF
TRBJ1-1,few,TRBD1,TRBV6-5,TGTGCCAGCAGTTACAGGGGGCGGGTGGAAGCTTTCTTT,CASSYRGRVEAFF
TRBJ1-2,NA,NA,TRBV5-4,TGTGCCAGCAGCTTGGTCGGGGATAACTATGGCTACACCTTC,CASSLVGDNYGYTF
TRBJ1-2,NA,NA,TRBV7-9,TGTGCCAGCAGCTCCGGGGGGTCTGCCGCTAACTATGGCTACACCTTC,CASSSGGSAANYGYTF
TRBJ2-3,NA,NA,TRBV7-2,TGTGCCAGCAGCTTCGGTCGGAGCACAGATACGCAGTATTTT,CASSFGRSTDTQYF
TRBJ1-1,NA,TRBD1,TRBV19,TGTGCCAGTACCCTGGACAGGGCTAGTGAAGCTTTCTTT,CASTLDRASEAFF
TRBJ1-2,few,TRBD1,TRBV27,TGTGCCAGCAGTTTTCAGGGGGCGCCTGGCTACACCTTC,CASSFQGAPGYTF
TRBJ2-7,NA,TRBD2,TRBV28,TGTGCCAGCAGTTTATCCACTAGCGGGCGAAAATCCTACGAGCAGTACTTC,CASSLSTSGRKSYEQYF
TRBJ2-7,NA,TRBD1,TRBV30,TGTGCCCGGGGACAGGGGGCTGGTGAGCAGTACTTC,CARGQGAGEQYF
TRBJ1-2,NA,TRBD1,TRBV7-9,TGTGCCAGCAGCTTGGGGACAGGGGGCCAGTATGGCTACACCTTC,CASSLGTGGQYGYTF
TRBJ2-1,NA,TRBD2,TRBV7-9,TGTGCCAGCAGCTCGACTAGCGGGAGGCGCAATGAGCAGTTCTTC,CASSSTSGRRNEQFF
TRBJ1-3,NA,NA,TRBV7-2,TGTGCCAGCCGTGGACAGTCTGGAAACACCATATATTTT,CASRGQSGNTIYF
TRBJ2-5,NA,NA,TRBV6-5,TGTGCCAGCAGTCGGGACAACGGAGAGACCCAGTACTTC,CASSRDNGETQYF
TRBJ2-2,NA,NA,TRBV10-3,TGTGCCATCAGTGAGACCGGGACTTCGAACACCGGGGAGCTGTTTTTT,CAISETGTSNTGELFF
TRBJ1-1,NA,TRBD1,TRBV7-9,TGTGCCAGCAGCCTTGGGACAGCGAACACTGAAGCTTTCTTT,CASSLGTANTEAFF
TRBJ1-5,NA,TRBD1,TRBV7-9,TGTGCCAGCAGTATTCTTGGACAGGGTGGAAATCAGCCCCAGCATTTT,CASSILGQGGNQPQHF
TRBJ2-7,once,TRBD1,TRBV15,TGTGCCACCGCGGGACAGGGGAGATCCTCGGGGTACGAGCAGTACTTC,CATAGQGRSSGYEQYF
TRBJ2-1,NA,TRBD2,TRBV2,TGTGCCAGCAGTCCCGGGGTAGCGGGGCCTAACAATGAGCAGTTCTTC,CASSPGVAGPNNEQFF
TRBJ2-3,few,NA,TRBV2,TGTGCCAGCAGCAAGCAGCGAGCGCCCACAGATACGCAGTATTTT,CASSKQRAPTDTQYF
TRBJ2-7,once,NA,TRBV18,TGTGCCAGCTCACCTTCTGCAGGGAACTACGAGCAGTACTTC,CASSPSAGNYEQYF
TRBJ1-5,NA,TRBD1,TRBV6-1,TGTGCCAGCAGTGAAGAGGACAGGGGCAATCAGCCCCAGCATTTT,CASSEEDRGNQPQHF
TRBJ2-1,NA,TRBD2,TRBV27,TGTGCCAGCAGGGGACTACCGGGGCCCTCCTCCTACAATGAGCAGTTCTTC,CASRGLPGPSSYNEQFF
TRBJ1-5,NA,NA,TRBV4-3,TGCGCCAGCAGCCAAGGAGGCGCTAATAGCAATCAGCCCCAGCATTTT,CASSQGGANSNQPQHF
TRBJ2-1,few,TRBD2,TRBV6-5,TGTGCCAGCAGTTACTCTCTAGCGGGAGCAGGGAATGAGCAGTTCTTC,CASSYSLAGAGNEQFF
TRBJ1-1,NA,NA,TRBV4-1,TGCGCCAGCAGCCGATCCCCCGGGGGTAACACTGAAGCTTTCTTT,CASSRSPGGNTEAFF
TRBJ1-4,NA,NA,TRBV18,TGTGCCAGCTCACCACCGACAGCTAATGAAAAACTGTTTTTT,CASSPPTANEKLFF